The rows below give T cell receptor beta chains drawn from one sample of a study of cytomegalovirus exposure and HLA in healthy donors. Some clones are missing from TCRdb's copy, which holds only in-frame ones; the method was immunoSEQ multiplex PCR. This sample carries 150,000 to 200,000 clones, 60% to 85% of them seen once, and the ten largest clones take approximately 6.8%. Sequencing was done on a sample of PBMCs. All receptors derive from a woman aged 40 to 49 in good health and CMV-seropositive. CDR3s include the opening cysteine and the closing phenylalanine or tryptophan. D genes are given only for firm matches. Clone size is not always given. Where it is, it says once, few, many or a class for expanded clones.

clone size	V gene	J gene	D gene	CDR3 protein	CDR3 DNA
few	TRBV5-4	TRBJ2-1	TRBD1	CASSSPGTGVNEQFF	TGTGCCAGCAGCTCACCCGGGACAGGGGTCAATGAGCAGTTCTTC
.	TRBV30	TRBJ1-5	.	CAWSVVDPQGNQPQHF	TGTGCCTGGAGTGTAGTGGATCCTCAGGGCAATCAGCCCCAGCATTTT
few	TRBV4-1	TRBJ1-2	.	CASSHLARGRGRDYGYTF	TGCGCCAGCAGCCACTTGGCTCGGGGCAGGGGACGTGACTATGGCTACACCTTC
.	TRBV6-1	TRBJ1-6	TRBD1	CASSERRQGASPLHF	TGTGCCAGCAGCGAACGTCGACAGGGGGCTTCACCCCTCCACTTT
.	TRBV4-2	TRBJ2-3	TRBD2	CASSRVSGGGGTDTQYF	TGTGCCAGCAGCCGCGTCTCGGGCGGGGGGGGAACAGATACGCAGTATTTT
.	TRBV15	TRBJ1-2	.	CATSREAGVRNGYTF	TGTGCCACCAGCAGAGAAGCGGGGGTTAGGAATGGCTACACCTTC
.	TRBV5-1	TRBJ2-5	.	CASSLEGERETQYF	TGCGCCAGCAGCTTGGAAGGGGAAAGGGAGACCCAGTACTTC
once	TRBV7-8	TRBJ2-2	TRBD1	CASSFAPGQGNTGELFF	TGTGCCAGCAGCTTCGCCCCTGGACAGGGGAACACCGGGGAGCTGTTTTTT
.	TRBV9	TRBJ2-6	.	CASSPFGSSGANGLTF	TGTGCCAGCAGCCCCTTCGGAAGCTCTGGGGCCAACGGCCTGACTTTC
.	TRBV30	TRBJ2-7	TRBD1	CAGDRGGTYEQYF	TGTGCCGGTGACAGGGGGGGCACCTACGAGCAGTACTTC
.	TRBV19	TRBJ2-1	TRBD1	CASSIGQGGGSEQFF	TGTGCCAGTAGTATAGGACAGGGTGGGGGTTCTGAGCAGTTCTTC
few	TRBV5-4	TRBJ1-6	TRBD1	CASSLGGTGNSPLHF	TGTGCCAGCAGCTTGGGGGGGACAGGTAATTCACCCCTCCACTTT
.	TRBV2	TRBJ2-3	.	CASSEGQGVTQYF	TGTGCCAGCAGTGAAGGCCAGGGTGTTACGCAGTATTTT
.	TRBV5-5	TRBJ2-7	.	CASSLIFGSETYEQYF	TGTGCCAGCAGCTTGATCTTTGGGAGCGAGACCTACGAGCAGTACTTC